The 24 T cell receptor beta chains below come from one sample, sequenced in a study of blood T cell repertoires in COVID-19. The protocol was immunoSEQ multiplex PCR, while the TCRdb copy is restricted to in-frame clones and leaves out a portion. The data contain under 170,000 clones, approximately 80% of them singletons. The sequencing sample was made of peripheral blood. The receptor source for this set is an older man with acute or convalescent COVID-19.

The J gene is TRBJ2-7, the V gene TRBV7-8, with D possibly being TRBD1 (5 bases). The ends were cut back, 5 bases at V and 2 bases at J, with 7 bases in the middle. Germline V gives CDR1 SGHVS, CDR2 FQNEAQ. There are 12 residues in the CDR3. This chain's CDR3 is CASSAGTYEQYF. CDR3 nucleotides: TGTGCCAGCAGCGCAGGGACCTACGAGCAGTACTTC.

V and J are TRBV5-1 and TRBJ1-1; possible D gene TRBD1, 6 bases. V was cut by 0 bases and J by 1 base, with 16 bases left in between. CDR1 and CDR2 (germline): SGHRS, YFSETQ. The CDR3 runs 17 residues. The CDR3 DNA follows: TGCGCCAGCAGCTTGGGCAGCCCGGGAGGGGGGAACACTGAAGCTTTCTTT. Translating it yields CASSLGSPGGGNTEAFF.

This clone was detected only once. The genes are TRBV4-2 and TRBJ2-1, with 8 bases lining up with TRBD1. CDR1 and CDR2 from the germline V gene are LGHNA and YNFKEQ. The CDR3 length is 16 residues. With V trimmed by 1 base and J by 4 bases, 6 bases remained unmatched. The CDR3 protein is CASSQVWGQEYNEQFF. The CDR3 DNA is TGTGCCAGCAGCCAAGTCTGGGGACAGGAGTACAATGAGCAGTTCTTC.

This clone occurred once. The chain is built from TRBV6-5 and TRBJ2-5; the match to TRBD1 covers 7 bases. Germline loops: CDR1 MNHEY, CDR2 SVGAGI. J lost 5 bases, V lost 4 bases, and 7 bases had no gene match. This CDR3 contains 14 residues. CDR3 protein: CASSWGQLWETQYF. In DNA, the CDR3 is TGTGCCAGCAGTTGGGGACAGTTATGGGAGACCCAGTACTTC.

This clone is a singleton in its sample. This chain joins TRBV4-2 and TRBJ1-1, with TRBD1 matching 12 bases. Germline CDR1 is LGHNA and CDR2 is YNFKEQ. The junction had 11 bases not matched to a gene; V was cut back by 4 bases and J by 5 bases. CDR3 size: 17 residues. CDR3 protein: CASSPRDRGQSRTEAFF. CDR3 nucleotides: TGTGCCAGCAGCCCCCGGGACAGGGGGCAATCTCGGACTGAAGCTTTCTTT.

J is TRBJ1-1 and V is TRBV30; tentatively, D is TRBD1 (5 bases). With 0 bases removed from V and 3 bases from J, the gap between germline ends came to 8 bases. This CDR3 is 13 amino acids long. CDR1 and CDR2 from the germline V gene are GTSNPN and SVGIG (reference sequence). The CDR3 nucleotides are TGTGCCTGGAGTGTAGGGGATTACACTGAAGCTTTCTTT. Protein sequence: CAWSVGDYTEAFF.

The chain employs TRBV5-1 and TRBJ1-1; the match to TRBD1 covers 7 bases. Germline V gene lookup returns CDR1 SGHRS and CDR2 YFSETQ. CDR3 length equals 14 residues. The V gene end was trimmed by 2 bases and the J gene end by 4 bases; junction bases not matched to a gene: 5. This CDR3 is CASSLDRAGTEAFF. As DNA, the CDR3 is TGCGCCAGCAGCTTAGACAGGGCGGGCACTGAAGCTTTCTTT.

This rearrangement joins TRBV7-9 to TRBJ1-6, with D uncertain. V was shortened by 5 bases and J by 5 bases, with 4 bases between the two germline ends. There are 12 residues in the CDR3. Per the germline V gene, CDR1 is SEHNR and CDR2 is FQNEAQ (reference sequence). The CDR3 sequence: CASSQNNSPLHF. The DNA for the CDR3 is TGTGCCAGCAGCCAGAATAATTCACCCCTCCACTTT. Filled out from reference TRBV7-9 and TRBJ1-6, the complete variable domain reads DTGVSQNPRHKITKRGQNVTFRCDPISEHNRLYWYRQTLGQGPEFLTYFQNEAQLEKSRLLSDRFSAERPKGSFSTLEIQRTEQGDSAMYLCASSQNNSPLHFGNGTRLTVT.

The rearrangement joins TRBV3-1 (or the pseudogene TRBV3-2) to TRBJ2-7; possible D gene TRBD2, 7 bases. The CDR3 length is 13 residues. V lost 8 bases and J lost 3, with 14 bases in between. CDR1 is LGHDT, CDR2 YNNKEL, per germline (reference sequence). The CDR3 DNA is TGTGCCAGCGGGGGGGCTGCTCTCTACGAGCAGTACTTC. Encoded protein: CASGGAALYEQYF.

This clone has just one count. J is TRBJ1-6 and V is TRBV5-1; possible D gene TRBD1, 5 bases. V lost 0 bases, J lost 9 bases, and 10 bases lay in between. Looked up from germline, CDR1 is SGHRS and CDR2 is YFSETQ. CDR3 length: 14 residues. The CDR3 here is CASSLEGAGSPLHF. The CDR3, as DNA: TGCGCCAGCAGCTTGGAAGGGGCAGGTTCACCCCTCCACTTT. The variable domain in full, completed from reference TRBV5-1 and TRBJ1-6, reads KAGVTQTPRYLIKTRGQQVTLSCSPISGHRSVSWYQQTPGQGLQFLFEYFSETQRNKGNFPGRFSGRQFSNSRSEMNVSTLELGDSALYLCASSLEGAGSPLHFGNGTRLTVT.

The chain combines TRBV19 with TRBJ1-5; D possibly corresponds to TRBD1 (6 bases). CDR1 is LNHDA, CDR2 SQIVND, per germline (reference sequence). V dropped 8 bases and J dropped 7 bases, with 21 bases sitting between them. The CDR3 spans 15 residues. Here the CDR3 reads CASRREGRGQQPQHF. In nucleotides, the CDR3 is TGTGCCAGTCGCCGCGAGGGGCGGGGGCAACAGCCCCAGCATTTT. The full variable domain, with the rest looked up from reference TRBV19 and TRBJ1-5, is DGGITQSPKYLFRKEGQNVTLSCEQNLNHDAMYWYRQDPGQGLRLIYYSQIVNDFQKGDIAEGYSVSREKKESFPLTVTSAQKNPTAFYLCASRREGRGQQPQHFGDGTRLSIL.

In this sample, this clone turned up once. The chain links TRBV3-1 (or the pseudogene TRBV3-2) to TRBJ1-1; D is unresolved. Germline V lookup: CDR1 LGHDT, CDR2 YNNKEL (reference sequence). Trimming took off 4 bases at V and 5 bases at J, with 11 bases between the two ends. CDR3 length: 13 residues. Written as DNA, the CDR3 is TGTGCCAGCAGCCGTGCTAGAGGTACTGAAGCTTTCTTT. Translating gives CASSRARGTEAFF.

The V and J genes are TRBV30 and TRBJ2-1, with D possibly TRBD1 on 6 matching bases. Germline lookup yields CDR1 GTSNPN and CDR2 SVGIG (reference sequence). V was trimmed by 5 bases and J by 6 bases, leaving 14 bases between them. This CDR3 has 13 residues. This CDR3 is CAWDRMAPNEQFF. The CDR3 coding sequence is TGTGCCTGGGACAGGATGGCCCCCAATGAGCAGTTCTTC.

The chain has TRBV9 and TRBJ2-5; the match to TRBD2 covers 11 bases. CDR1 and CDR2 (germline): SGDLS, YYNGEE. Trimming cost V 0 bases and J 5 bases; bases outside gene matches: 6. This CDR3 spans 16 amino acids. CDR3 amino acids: CASSVGLAGGVETQYF. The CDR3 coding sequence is TGTGCCAGCAGCGTAGGGCTAGCGGGGGGAGTGGAGACCCAGTACTTC. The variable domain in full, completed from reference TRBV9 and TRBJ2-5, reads DSGVTQTPKHLITATGQRVTLRCSPRSGDLSVYWYQQSLDQGLQFLIQYYNGEERAKGNILERFSAQQFPDLHSELNLSSLELGDSALYFCASSVGLAGGVETQYFGPGTRLLVL.

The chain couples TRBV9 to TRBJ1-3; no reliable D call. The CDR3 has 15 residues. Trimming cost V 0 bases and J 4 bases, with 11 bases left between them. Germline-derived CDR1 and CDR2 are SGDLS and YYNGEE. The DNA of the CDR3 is TGTGCCAGCAGCGTAGTTCCGGGGTCAGGAAACACCATATATTTT. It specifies CASSVVPGSGNTIYF.

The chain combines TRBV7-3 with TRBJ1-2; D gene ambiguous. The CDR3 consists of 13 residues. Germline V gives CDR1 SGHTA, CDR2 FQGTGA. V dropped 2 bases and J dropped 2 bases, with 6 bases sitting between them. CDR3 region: CASSLGQNYGYTF. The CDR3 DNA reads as TGTGCCAGCAGCTTAGGCCAGAACTATGGCTACACCTTC.

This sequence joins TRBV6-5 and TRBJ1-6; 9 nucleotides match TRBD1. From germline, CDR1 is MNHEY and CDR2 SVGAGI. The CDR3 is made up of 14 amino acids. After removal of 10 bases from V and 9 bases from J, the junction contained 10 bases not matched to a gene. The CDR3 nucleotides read TGTGCCACCCGGGGGACAGGGTCTCGTTCACCCCTCCACTTT. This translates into CATRGTGSRSPLHF.

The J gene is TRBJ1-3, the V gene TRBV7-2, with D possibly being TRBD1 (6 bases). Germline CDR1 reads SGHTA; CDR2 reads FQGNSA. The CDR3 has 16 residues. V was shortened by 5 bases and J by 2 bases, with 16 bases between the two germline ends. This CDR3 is CASSPRQADPGNTIYF. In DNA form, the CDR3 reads TGTGCCAGCAGCCCTCGACAGGCCGATCCTGGAAACACCATATATTTT.

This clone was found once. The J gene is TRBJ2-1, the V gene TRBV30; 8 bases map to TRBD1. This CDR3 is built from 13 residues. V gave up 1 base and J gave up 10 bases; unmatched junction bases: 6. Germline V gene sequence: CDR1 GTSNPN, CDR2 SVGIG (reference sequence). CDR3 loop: CAWSETGVQEQFF. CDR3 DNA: TGTGCCTGGAGTGAGACAGGGGTCCAGGAGCAGTTCTTC.

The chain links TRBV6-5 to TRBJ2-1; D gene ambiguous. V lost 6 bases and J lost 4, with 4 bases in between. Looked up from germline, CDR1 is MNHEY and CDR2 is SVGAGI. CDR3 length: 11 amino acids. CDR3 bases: TGTGCCAGCAGCGTATACAATGAGCAGTTCTTC. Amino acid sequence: CASSVYNEQFF.

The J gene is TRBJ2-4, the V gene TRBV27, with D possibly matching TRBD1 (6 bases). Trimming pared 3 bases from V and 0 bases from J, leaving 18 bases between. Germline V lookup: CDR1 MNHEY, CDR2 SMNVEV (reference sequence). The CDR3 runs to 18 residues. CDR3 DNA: TGTGCCAGCAGTTTTTACAGGGCCGAGACGGGAGCCAAAAACATTCAGTACTTC. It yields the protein CASSFYRAETGAKNIQYF.

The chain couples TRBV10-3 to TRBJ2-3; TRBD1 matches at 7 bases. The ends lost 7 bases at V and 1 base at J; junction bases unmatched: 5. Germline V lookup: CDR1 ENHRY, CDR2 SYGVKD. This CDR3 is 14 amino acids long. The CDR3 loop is CAIKGASGTDTQYF. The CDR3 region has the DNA TGTGCCATCAAGGGGGCATCTGGCACAGATACGCAGTATTTT.

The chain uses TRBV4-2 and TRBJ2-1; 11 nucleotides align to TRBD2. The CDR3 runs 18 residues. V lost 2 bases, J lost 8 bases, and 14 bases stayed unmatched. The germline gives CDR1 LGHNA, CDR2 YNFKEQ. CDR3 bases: TGTGCCAGCAGCCAACAGCTAGCGGGGGGACTTTCCCCTCATGAGCAGTTCTTC. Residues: CASSQQLAGGLSPHEQFF.

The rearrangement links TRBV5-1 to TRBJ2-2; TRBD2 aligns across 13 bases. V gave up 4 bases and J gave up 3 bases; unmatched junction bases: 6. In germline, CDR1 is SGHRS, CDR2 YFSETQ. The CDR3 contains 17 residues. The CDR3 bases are TGCGCCAGCAGCATACTAGCGGGGGGGCCGGACACCGGGGAGCTGTTTTTT. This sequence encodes CASSILAGGPDTGELFF.